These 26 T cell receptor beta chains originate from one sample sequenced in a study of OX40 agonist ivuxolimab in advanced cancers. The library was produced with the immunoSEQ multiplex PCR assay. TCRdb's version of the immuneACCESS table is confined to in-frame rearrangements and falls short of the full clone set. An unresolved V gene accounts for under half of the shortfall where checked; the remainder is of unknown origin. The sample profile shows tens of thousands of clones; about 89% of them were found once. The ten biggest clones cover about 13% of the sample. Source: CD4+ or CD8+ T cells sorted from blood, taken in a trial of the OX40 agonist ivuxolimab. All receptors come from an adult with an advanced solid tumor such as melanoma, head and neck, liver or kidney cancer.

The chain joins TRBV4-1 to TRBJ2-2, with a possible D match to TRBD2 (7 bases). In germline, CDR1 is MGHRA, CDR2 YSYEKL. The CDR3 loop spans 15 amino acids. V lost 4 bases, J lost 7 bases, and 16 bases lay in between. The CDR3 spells CASSPLEGGVGELFF. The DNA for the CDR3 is TGCGCCAGCAGCCCTTTGGAAGGGGGGGTCGGGGAGCTGTTTTTT.

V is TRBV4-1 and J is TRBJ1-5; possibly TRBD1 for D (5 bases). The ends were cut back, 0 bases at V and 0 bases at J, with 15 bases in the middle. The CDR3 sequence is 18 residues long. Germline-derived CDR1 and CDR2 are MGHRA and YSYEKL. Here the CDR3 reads CASSQESTTDNSNQPQHF. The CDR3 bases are TGCGCCAGCAGCCAAGAATCTACGACAGACAATAGCAATCAGCCCCAGCATTTT.

The CDR3 region is CASRNSRFLSSYEQYF. CDR3 bases: TGTGCCAGTAGGAACAGTAGATTTCTGAGCTCCTACGAGCAGTACTTC. V gene TRBV19 combines with J gene TRBJ2-7; D unclear. CDR1 LNHDA and CDR2 SQIVND come from the germline V gene (reference sequence). V gave up 6 bases and J gave up 0 bases, with 18 bases separating them. This CDR3 comprises 16 residues. Using reference TRBV19 and TRBJ2-7 for the parts outside the CDR3, the full variable domain is DGGITQSPKYLFRKEGQNVTLSCEQNLNHDAMYWYRQDPGQGLRLIYYSQIVNDFQKGDIAEGYSVSREKKESFPLTVTSAQKNPTAFYLCASRNSRFLSSYEQYFGPGTRLTVT.

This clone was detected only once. In nucleotides, the CDR3 is TGTGCCAGCAGTGAAAGGGACAGGGGCCTCTCTGGGGCCAACGTCCTGACTTTC. The encoded protein is CASSERDRGLSGANVLTF. J is TRBJ2-6 and V is TRBV2; 10 positions agree with TRBD1. The CDR3 runs 18 residues. Germline CDR1 SNHLY, CDR2 FYNNEI. J lost 0 bases, V lost 2 bases, and 4 bases had no gene match.

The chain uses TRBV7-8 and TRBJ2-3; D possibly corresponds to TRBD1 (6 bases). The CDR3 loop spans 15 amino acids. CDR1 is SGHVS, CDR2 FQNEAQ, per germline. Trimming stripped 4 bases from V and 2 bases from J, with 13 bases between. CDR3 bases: TGTGCCAGCAGCTACCGGGACACAGACACAGATACGCAGTATTTT. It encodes CASSYRDTDTDTQYF.

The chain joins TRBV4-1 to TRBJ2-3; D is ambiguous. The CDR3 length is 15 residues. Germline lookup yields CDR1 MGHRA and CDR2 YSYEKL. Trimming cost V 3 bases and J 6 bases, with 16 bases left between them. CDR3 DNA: TGCGCCAGCAGCCATGAACCCCAGGAGTCCGATACGCAGTATTTT. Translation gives CASSHEPQESDTQYF.

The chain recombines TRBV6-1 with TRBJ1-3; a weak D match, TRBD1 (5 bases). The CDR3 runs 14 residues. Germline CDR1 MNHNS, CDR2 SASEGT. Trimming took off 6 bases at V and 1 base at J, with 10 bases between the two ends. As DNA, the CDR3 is TGTGCCAGCAGCTGGGAGGGGTCTGGAAACACCATATATTTT. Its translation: CASSWEGSGNTIYF.

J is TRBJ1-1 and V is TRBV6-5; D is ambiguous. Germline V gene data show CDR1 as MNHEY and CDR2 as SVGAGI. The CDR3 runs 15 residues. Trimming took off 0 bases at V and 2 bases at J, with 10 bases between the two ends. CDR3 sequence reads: CASSYSQAQNTEAFF. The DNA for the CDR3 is TGTGCCAGCAGTTACTCCCAGGCACAAAACACTGAAGCTTTCTTT.

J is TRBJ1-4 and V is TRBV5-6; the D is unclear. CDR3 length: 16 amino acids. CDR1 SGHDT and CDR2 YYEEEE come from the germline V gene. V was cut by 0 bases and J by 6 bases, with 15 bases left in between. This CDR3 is CASSLAERRVDEKLFF. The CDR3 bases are TGTGCCAGCAGCTTGGCTGAGCGGAGGGTTGATGAAAAACTGTTTTTT.

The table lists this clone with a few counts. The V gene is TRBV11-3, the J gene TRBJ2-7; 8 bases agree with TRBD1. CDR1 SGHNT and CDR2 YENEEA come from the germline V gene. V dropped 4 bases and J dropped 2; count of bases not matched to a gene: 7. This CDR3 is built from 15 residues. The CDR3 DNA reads TGTGCCAGCAGCTCGAGGAGGGACAGGCCCTACGAGCAGTACTTC. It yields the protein CASSSRRDRPYEQYF.

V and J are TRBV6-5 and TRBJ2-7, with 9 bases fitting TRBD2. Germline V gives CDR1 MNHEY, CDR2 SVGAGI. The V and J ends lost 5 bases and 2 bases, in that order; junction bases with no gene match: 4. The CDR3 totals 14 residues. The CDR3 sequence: CASSRLAETYEQYF. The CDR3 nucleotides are TGTGCCAGCAGTCGACTAGCGGAGACCTACGAGCAGTACTTC.

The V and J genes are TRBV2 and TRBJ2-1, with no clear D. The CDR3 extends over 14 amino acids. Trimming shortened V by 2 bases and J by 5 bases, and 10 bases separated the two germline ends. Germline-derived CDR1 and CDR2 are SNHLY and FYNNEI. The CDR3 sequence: CASSELDLDNEQFF. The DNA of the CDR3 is TGTGCCAGCAGTGAATTGGATCTCGACAATGAGCAGTTCTTC.

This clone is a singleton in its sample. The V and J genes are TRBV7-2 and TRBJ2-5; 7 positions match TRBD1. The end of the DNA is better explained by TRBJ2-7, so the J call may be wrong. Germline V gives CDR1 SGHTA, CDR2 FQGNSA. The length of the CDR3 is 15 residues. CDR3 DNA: TGTGCCAGCAGCTTACAGGGGGTAGGTCTTTACGAGCAGTACTTC. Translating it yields CASSLQGVGLYEQYF.

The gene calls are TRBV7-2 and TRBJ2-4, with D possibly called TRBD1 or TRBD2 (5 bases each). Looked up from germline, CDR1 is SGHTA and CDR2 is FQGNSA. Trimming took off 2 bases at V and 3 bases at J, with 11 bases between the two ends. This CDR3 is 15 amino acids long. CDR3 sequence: CASSLIRDDKNIQYF. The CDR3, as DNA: TGTGCCAGCAGCTTAATCAGGGACGACAAAAACATTCAGTACTTC.

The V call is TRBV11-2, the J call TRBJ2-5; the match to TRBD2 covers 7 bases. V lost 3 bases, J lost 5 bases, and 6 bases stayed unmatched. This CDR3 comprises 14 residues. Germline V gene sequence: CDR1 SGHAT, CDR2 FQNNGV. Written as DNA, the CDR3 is TGTGCCAGCAGCTTCAGCCGGGACTATGAGACCCAGTACTTC. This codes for CASSFSRDYETQYF.

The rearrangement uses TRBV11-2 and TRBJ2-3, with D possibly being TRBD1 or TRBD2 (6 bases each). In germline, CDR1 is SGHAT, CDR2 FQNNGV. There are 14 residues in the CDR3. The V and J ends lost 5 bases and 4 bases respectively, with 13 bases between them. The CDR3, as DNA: TGTGCCAGCAGCCTACACGGGGGCTCAGATACGCAGTATTTT. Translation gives CASSLHGGSDTQYF.

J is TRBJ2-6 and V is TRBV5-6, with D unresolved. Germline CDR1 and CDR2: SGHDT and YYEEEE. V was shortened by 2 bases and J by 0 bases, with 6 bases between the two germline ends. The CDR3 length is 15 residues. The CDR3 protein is CASSFWGSGANVLTF. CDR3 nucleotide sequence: TGTGCCAGCAGCTTTTGGGGCTCTGGGGCCAACGTCCTGACTTTC.

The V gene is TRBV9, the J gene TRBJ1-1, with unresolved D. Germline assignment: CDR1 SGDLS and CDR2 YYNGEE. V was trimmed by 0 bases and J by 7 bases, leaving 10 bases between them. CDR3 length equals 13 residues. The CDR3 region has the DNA TGTGCCAGCAGCGTAGAGGGCGTGAATGAAGCTTTCTTT. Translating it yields CASSVEGVNEAFF. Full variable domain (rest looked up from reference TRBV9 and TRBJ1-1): DSGVTQTPKHLITATGQRVTLRCSPRSGDLSVYWYQQSLDQGLQFLIQYYNGEERAKGNILERFSAQQFPDLHSELNLSSLELGDSALYFCASSVEGVNEAFFGQGTRLTVV.

The CDR3 protein is CASSRPPRGWHTQYF. The CDR3 coding sequence is TGTGCCAGCAGCCGACCCCCTCGAGGTTGGCATACGCAGTATTTT. V and J are TRBV7-6 and TRBJ2-3; D call uncertain. Germline-derived CDR1 and CDR2 are SGHVS and FNYEAQ. The CDR3 contains 15 residues. The ends were cut back, 5 bases at V and 7 bases at J, with 19 bases in the middle.

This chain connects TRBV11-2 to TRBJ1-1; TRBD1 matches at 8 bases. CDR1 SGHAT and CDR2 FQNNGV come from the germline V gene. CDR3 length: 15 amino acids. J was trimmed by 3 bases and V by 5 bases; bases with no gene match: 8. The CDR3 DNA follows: TGTGCCAGCAGCCATCCAGGGACAGGCCACACTGAAGCTTTCTTT. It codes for CASSHPGTGHTEAFF.

CDR3 loop: CASSESNRFLGEQYF. The CDR3 DNA sequence: TGTGCCAGCAGCGAGTCGAACAGGTTCCTTGGCGAGCAGTACTTC. V and J are TRBV2 and TRBJ2-7; the D gene is possibly TRBD1 (5 bases). The CDR3 is 15 residues long. Germline V gene lookup returns CDR1 SNHLY and CDR2 FYNNEI. V was trimmed by 6 bases and J by 6 bases, leaving 21 bases between them.

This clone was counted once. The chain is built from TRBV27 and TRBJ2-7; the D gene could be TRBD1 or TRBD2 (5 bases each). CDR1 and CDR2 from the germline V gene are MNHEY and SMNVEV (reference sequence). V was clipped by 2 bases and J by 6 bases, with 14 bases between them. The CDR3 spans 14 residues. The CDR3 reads CASSLEGRSLEQYF. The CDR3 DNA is TGTGCCAGCAGTTTAGAGGGGCGGTCTCTCGAGCAGTACTTC.

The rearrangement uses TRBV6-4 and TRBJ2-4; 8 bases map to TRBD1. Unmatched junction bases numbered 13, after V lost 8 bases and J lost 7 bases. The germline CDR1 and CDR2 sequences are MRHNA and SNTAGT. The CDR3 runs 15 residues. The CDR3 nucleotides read TGTGCCAGCCCAAGTCGCAGGGGGCTATGGAACATTCAGTACTTC. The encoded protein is CASPSRRGLWNIQYF.

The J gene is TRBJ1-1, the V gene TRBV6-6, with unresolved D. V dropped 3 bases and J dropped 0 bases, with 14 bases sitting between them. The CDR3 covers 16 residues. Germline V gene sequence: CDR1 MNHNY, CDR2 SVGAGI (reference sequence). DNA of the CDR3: TGTGCCAGCAGTTATTTATCTGGAAAATTGAACACTGAAGCTTTCTTT. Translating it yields CASSYLSGKLNTEAFF.

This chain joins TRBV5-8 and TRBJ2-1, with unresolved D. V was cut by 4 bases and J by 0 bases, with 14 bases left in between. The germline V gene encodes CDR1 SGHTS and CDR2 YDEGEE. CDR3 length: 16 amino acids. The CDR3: CASSQVDSDSYNEQFF. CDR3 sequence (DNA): TGTGCCAGCAGCCAAGTTGACTCAGACTCCTACAATGAGCAGTTCTTC.

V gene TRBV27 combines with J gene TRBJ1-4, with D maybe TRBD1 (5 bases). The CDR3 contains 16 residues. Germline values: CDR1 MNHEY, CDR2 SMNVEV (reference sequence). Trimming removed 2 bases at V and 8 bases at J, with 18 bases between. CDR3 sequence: CASSLVGRGSEEKLFF. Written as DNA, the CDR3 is TGTGCCAGCAGTTTAGTCGGACGGGGGTCGGAGGAAAAACTGTTTTTT.